This T cell receptor beta chain was obtained from a study of blood T cell repertoires in COVID-19. Study as a whole: Sites in the United States, Italy and Spain provided acute and convalescent COVID-19 samples. Sources were T cells, B-cell-depleted T cells, or PBMCs; the material itself was cDNA or gDNA.

The V segment lost 5 bases and the J segment 0 bases; nucleotides outside the gene matches: 9. Germline CDR1 is SGHTA and CDR2 is FQGNSA. This CDR3 spans 17 amino acids. Authors' methods: Amplifying reference gene primers gave estimates of nucleated cell counts. The repertoire was sequenced with immunoSEQ multiplex PCR; TCRdb's copy has only in-frame clones and lacks some. V, J and clone size are taken as reported in that table, and D and trimming were inferred from the DNA itself. The sample includes 200,000 to 300,000 clones, 86% of them seen just once. The source material was peripheral blood. V and J are TRBV7-2 and TRBJ2-5, with 10 bases fitting TRBD2. This receptor was taken from a man aged 40-49 years who had recovered from COVID-19. For the CDR3, the DNA is TGTGCCAGCAGCCGCCCGACTAGCGGGCTATACCAAGAGACCCAGTACTTC. This gives the protein CASSRPTSGLYQETQYF.